This T cell receptor (beta chain) was identified during a study of identical twins. Template switching added a universal primer site, and cDNA bore unique molecular identifiers. MiXCR, applied by TCRdb to the 5' RACE reads, yields one record per CDR3 protein. The repertoire includes around 960,000 distinct CDR3 sequences, approximately 13% of them detected once, and about 1.5% sits in the top ten. This clonotype was seen at least ten times. The antigen is undetermined. This CDR3 spans 14 amino acids. Whole-study results and caveats: Out-of-frame beta chain sequences displayed weaker excess sharing between twins. One should note that invariant MAIT and iNKT cells could partly confound zero-insertion analyses.

These sequences were also reported in another study, on yellow fever vaccine responses in identical twins.

Sequencing was performed on PBMCs. V usage is TRBV21-1 and J usage is TRBJ2-7; the table's D call TRBD2 went unverified against the DNA. TRBV21-1 is assigned pseudogene status. This sequence originates from a young woman in good health. Here the CDR3 DNA reads TGTGCCAGCAGGAGCGGGAGCCACCTATCCGAGCAGTACGTC. Its protein product is CASRSGSHLSEQYV.